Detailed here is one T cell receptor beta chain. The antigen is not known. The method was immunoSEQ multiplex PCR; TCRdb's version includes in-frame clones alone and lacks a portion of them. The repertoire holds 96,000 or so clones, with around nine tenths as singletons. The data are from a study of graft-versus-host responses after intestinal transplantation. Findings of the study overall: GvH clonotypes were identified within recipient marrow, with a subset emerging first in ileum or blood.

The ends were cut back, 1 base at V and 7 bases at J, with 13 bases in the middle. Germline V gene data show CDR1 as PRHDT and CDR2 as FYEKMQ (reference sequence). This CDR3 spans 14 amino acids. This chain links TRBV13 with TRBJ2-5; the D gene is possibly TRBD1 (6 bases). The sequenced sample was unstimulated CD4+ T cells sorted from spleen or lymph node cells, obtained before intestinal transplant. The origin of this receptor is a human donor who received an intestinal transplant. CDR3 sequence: CASSLVLQGGTQYF. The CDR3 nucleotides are TGTGCCAGCAGCTTAGTGCTGCAAGGGGGGACCCAGTACTTC.